This T cell receptor (beta chain) was recovered during a study of blood T cell repertoires in COVID-19. Background on the study: COVID-19 samples from acute and convalescent phases originated in the United States, Italy and Spain. In each case, the material was cDNA or gDNA derived from T cells, B-cell-depleted T cells, or PBMCs.

Original handling: Estimation of nucleated cell counts relied on the amplification of reference gene primers. Profiled with immunoSEQ multiplex PCR; TCRdb holds only in-frame clones, not every one. That table supplies the V and J calls and clone size; D and trimming were determined from the DNA. The profile shows 20,000 to 25,000 clones, about 89% of them singletons. With V trimmed by 2 bases and J by 7 bases, 7 bases remained unmatched. The CDR3 is 16 amino acids. CDR1 is LGHNA and CDR2 is YSLEER in the germline V gene. The chain joins TRBV4-3 to TRBJ2-1; TRBD2 agrees at 11 bases. Sequencing was done on a sample of peripheral blood. The clonotype was recovered from a human donor in a cohort sampled during active COVID-19. The CDR3 nucleotides read TGCGCCAGCAGCCAATTAGCGGGAGGGCCCTCAAATGAGCAGTTCTTC. Encoded protein: CASSQLAGGPSNEQFF.